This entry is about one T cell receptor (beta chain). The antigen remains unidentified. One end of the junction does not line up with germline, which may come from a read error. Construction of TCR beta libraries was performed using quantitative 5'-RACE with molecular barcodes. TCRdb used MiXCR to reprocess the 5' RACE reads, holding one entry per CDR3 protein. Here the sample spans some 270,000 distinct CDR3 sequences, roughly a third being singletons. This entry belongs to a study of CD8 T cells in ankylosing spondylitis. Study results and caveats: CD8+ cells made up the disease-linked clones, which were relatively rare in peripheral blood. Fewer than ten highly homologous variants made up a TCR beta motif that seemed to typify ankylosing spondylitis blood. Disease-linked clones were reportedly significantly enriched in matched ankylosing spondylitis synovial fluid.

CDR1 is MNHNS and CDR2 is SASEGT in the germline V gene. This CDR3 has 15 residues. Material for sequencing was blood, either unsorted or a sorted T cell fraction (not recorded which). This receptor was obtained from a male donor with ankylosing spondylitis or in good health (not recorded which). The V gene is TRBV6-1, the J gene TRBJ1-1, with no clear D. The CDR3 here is CASREAVGAFTEAFF. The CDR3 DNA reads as TGTGCCAGCAGGGAAGCAGTGGGCGCGTTCACTGAAGCTTTCTTT.